This TCR beta chain was sequenced in a study of blood T cell repertoires in COVID-19. Study-wide background: The origin of the acute and convalescent COVID-19 samples was the United States, Italy and Spain.

Repertoires were generated with immunoSEQ multiplex PCR, while TCRdb's copy carries only in-frame clones and drops some. The data hold some 93,000 clones, with over 75% observed a single time. This CDR3 comprises 16 residues. In germline, CDR1 is SGHKS, CDR2 YYEKEE (reference sequence). Losses at the gene ends were 4 bases for V and 1 base for J; bases not matched to a gene: 8. The clonotype was recovered from a man between 60 and 75 years old with acute or convalescent COVID-19. The sequencing input was peripheral blood. The V call is TRBV5-5, the J call TRBJ2-1, with 7 bases identical to TRBD2. CDR3 amino acids: CASSQDRGVSYNEQFF. The CDR3 DNA reads TGTGCCAGCAGCCAGGACCGGGGGGTGTCCTACAATGAGCAGTTCTTC.